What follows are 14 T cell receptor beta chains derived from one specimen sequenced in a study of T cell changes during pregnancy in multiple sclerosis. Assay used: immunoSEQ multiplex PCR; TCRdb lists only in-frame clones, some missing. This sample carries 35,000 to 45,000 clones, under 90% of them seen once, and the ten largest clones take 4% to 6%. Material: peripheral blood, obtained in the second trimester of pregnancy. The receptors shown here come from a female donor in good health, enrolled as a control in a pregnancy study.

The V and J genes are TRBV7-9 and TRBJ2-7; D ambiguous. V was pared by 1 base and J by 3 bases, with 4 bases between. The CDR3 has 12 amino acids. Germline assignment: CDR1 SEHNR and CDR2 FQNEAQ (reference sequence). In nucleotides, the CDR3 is TGTGCCAGCAGCTTAGGAGTCTACGAGCAGTACTTC. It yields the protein CASSLGVYEQYF.

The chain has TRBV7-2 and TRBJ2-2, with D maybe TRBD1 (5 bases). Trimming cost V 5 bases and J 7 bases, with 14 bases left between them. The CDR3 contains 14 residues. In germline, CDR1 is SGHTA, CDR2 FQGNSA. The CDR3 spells CASSPGQGSGELFF. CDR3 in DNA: TGTGCCAGCAGCCCCGGCCAGGGAAGCGGGGAGCTGTTTTTT.

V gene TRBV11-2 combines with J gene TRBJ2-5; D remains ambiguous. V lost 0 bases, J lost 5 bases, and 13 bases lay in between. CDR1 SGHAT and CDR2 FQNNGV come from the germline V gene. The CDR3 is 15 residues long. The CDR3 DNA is TGTGCCAGCAGCTTAGATCGTATGGCGAGGGAGACCCAGTACTTC. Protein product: CASSLDRMARETQYF. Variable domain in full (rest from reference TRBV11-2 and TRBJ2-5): EAGVAQSPRYKIIEKRQSVAFWCNPISGHATLYWYQQILGQGPKLLIQFQNNGVVDDSQLPKDRFSAERLKGVDSTLKIQPAKLEDSAVYLCASSLDRMARETQYFGPGTRLLVL.

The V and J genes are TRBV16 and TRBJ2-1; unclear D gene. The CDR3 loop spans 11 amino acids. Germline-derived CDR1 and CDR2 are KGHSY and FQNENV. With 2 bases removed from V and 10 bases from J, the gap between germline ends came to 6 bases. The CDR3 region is CASSQDREQFF. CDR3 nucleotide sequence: TGTGCCAGCAGCCAAGATCGGGAGCAGTTCTTC.

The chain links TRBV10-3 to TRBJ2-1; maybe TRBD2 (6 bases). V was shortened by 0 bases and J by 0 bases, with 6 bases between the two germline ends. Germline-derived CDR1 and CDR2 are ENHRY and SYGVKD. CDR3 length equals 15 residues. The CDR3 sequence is CAISESGGSYNEQFF. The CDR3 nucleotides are TGTGCCATCAGTGAGTCGGGGGGCTCCTACAATGAGCAGTTCTTC.

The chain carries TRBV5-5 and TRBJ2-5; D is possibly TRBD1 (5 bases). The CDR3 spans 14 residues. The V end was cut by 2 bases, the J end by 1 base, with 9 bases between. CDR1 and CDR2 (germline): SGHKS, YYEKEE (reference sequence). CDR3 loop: CASSLSTVQETQYF. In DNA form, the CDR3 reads TGTGCCAGCAGCTTATCGACAGTCCAAGAGACCCAGTACTTC.

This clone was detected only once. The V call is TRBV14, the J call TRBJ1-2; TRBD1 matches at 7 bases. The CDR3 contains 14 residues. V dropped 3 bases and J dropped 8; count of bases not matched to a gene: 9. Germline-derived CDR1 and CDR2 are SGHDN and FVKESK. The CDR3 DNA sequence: TGTGCCAGCAGCCAGGGGGGCAGGGGGTACGGCTACACCTTC. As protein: CASSQGGRGYGYTF.

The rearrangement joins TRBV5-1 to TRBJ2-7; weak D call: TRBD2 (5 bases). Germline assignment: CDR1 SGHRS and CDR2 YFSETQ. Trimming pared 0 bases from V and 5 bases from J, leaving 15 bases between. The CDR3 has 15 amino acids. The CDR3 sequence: CASSLEIAKENEQYF. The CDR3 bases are TGCGCCAGCAGCTTGGAAATAGCGAAGGAAAACGAGCAGTACTTC.

CDR3: CASSVGLQETQYF. CDR3 bases: TGTGCCAGTAGTGTGGGACTTCAAGAGACCCAGTACTTC. The chain employs TRBV19 and TRBJ2-5, with a weak D call TRBD2 (6 bases). CDR1 and CDR2 from the germline V gene are LNHDA and SQIVND (reference sequence). V lost 5 bases and J lost 2, with 9 bases in between. CDR3 size: 13 residues.

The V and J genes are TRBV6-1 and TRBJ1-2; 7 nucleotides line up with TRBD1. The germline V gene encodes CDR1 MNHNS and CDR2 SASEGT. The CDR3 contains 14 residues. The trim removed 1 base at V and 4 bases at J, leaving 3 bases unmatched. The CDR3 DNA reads TGTGCCAGCAGTGAAGAGGCAGGGGGCTATGGCTACACCTTC. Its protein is CASSEEAGGYGYTF.

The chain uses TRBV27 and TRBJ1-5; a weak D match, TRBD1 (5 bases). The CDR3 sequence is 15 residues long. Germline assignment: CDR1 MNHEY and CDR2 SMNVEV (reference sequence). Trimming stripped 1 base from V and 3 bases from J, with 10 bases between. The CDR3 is CASSLWGVHNQPQHF. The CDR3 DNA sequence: TGTGCCAGCAGTTTATGGGGGGTTCACAATCAGCCCCAGCATTTT.

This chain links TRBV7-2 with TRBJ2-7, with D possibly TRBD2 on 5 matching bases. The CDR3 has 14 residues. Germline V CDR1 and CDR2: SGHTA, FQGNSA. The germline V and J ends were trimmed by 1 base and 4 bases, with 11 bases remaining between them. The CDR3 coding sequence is TGTGCCAGCAGCTTAGATCATGGAGGTTACGAGCAGTACTTC. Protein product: CASSLDHGGYEQYF.

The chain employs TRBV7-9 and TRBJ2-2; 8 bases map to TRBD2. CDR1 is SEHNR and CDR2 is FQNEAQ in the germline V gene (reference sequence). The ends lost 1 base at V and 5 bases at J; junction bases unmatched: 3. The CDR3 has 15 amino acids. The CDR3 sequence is CASSLGLAGTGELFF. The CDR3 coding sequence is TGTGCCAGCAGCTTAGGCCTAGCGGGTACCGGGGAGCTGTTTTTT.

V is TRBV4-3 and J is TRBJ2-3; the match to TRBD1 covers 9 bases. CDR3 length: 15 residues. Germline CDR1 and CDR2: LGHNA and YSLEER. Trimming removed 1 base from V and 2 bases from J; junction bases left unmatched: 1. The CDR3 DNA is TGCGCCAGCAGCCAAGGGGACAGGGTCACAGATACGCAGTATTTT. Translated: CASSQGDRVTDTQYF.